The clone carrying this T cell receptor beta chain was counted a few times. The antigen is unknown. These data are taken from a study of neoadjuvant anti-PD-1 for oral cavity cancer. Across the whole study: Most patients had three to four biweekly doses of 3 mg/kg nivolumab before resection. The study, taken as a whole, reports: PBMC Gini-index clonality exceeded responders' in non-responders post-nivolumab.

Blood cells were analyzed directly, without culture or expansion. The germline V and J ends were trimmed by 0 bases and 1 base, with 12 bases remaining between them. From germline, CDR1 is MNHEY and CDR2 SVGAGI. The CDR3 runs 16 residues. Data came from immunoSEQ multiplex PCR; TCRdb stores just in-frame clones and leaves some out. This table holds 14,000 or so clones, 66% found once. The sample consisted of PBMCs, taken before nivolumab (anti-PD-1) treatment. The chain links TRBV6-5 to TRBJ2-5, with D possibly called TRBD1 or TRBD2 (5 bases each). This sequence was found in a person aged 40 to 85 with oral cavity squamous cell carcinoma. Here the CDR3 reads CASSYSLWGPQETQYF. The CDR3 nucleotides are TGTGCCAGCAGTTACTCGTTATGGGGACCCCAAGAGACCCAGTACTTC.